A single sample gave rise to the 5 T cell receptor beta chains below, sequenced in a study of blood T cell repertoires in COVID-19. The assay was immunoSEQ multiplex PCR, and TCRdb's table has in-frame clones only and misses some. In the table there are approximately 260,000 clones, approximately 85% of which are singletons. Sequencing was performed on PBMCs or T cells enriched from blood (not recorded which). These receptors were obtained from a woman in her fifties or sixties who had been exposed to COVID-19.

V gene TRBV6-5 combines with J gene TRBJ1-1, with D perhaps TRBD1 (5 bases). Deletions cut 2 bases from V and 4 bases from J, with 11 bases between. The CDR3 length is 14 residues. Germline CDR1 reads MNHEY; CDR2 reads SVGAGI. The CDR3 sequence is CASSYGGESTEAFF. CDR3 DNA: TGTGCCAGCAGTTACGGGGGGGAAAGCACTGAAGCTTTCTTT.

The chain recombines TRBV11-2 with TRBJ2-3; no clear D gene. Germline values: CDR1 SGHAT, CDR2 FQNNGV. Between the trimmed V and J ends, which lost 8 bases and 1 base, there was a span of 10 bases. This CDR3 comprises 13 residues. CDR3 sequence: CASPNHGTDTQYF. In nucleotides, the CDR3 is TGTGCCAGCCCCAATCATGGCACAGATACGCAGTATTTT.

V usage is TRBV12-3 or TRBV12-4 and J usage is TRBJ1-5; D perhaps matches TRBD1 (6 bases). The CDR3 is 13 amino acids. Between the trimmed V and J ends, which lost 5 bases and 7 bases, there was a span of 12 bases. The CDR3 coding sequence is TGTGCCAGCAGTCCGACTGGGGGCCAGCCCCAGCATTTT. Encoded protein: CASSPTGGQPQHF.

V is TRBV7-6 and J is TRBJ2-2; 8 bases map to TRBD1. Germline V gene data show CDR1 as SGHVS and CDR2 as FNYEAQ. This CDR3 spans 15 amino acids. V was pared by 5 bases and J by 5 bases, with 7 bases of the junction left unmatched. CDR3 sequence: CASSIRTGQTGELFF. CDR3 DNA sequence: TGTGCCAGCAGCATTCGGACAGGGCAAACCGGGGAGCTGTTTTTT.

The rearrangement uses TRBV6-5 and TRBJ1-1, with a tentative D call TRBD1 (6 bases). With 8 bases removed from V and 0 bases from J, the gap between germline ends came to 16 bases. The CDR3 extends over 15 amino acids. The germline gives CDR1 MNHEY, CDR2 SVGAGI. In DNA, the CDR3 is TGTGCCAGCTTGGCTTTTGGACAGCTGAACACTGAAGCTTTCTTT. Translating it yields CASLAFGQLNTEAFF.